A selection of T cell receptor beta chains follows, all from one sample in a study of T cell responses to AZD1222 COVID-19 vaccine. This table comes from immunoSEQ multiplex PCR, and its TCRdb copy is limited to in-frame clones, with some not included. The data show 110,000 to 150,000 clones, 75% to 90% seen once. The input for sequencing was peripheral blood, taken on day 0 of AZD1222 vaccination. These receptors came from an adult in good health. The CDR3 runs from the conserved cysteine through the conserved F or W. Fields, in order: V gene, clone size, D gene, J gene, CDR3 protein, CDR3 DNA. The D gene is left open where the match is weak. Only part of the rows carry a size: once, few, many, or a class if the clone is expanded.

v_call: TRBV30
clone_size: .
d_call: .
j_call: TRBJ1-1
cdr3_aa: CAWRGGEYTEAFF
cdr3_nt: TGTGCCTGGCGTGGGGGGGAGTACACTGAAGCTTTCTTT

v_call: TRBV7-2
clone_size: .
d_call: TRBD1
j_call: TRBJ1-4
cdr3_aa: CASSLAGGDEKLFF
cdr3_nt: TGTGCCAGCAGCTTAGCAGGGGGCGATGAAAAACTGTTTTTT

v_call: TRBV9
clone_size: .
d_call: .
j_call: TRBJ2-5
cdr3_aa: CASSVSWGRETQYF
cdr3_nt: TGTGCCAGCAGCGTTAGTTGGGGTCGAGAGACCCAGTACTTC

v_call: TRBV5-4
clone_size: .
d_call: TRBD1
j_call: TRBJ1-6
cdr3_aa: CASSPGTGPPLPLHF
cdr3_nt: TGTGCCAGCAGCCCCGGGACAGGTCCCCCTTTACCCCTCCACTTT

v_call: TRBV12-3/TRBV12-4
clone_size: .
d_call: .
j_call: TRBJ1-2
cdr3_aa: CASSPSTVLGYTF
cdr3_nt: TGTGCCAGCAGTCCTTCGACAGTTCTCGGCTACACCTTC

v_call: TRBV7-2
clone_size: .
d_call: TRBD2
j_call: TRBJ2-1
cdr3_aa: CASSLDGGASNEQFF
cdr3_nt: TGTGCCAGCAGCTTAGACGGGGGGGCCTCCAATGAGCAGTTCTTC

v_call: TRBV2
clone_size: .
d_call: .
j_call: TRBJ2-1
cdr3_aa: CASMGTPSSYNEQFF
cdr3_nt: TGTGCCAGCATGGGGACTCCTAGCTCCTACAATGAGCAGTTCTTC

v_call: TRBV5-5
clone_size: once
d_call: .
j_call: TRBJ1-5
cdr3_aa: CASSLRADQPQHF
cdr3_nt: TGTGCCAGCAGCTTGCGGGCTGATCAGCCCCAGCATTTT

v_call: TRBV27
clone_size: .
d_call: .
j_call: TRBJ2-1
cdr3_aa: CASSTRQYNEQFF
cdr3_nt: TGTGCCAGCAGTACCCGACAGTACAATGAGCAGTTCTTC

v_call: TRBV11-2
clone_size: .
d_call: .
j_call: TRBJ1-1
cdr3_aa: CASSLHGEAFF
cdr3_nt: TGTGCCAGCAGCTTACATGGTGAAGCTTTCTTT

v_call: TRBV5-5
clone_size: .
d_call: .
j_call: TRBJ1-1
cdr3_aa: CASSLVVSENTEAFF
cdr3_nt: TGTGCCAGCAGCTTGGTCGTCTCAGAGAACACTGAAGCTTTCTTT

v_call: TRBV6-5
clone_size: .
d_call: .
j_call: TRBJ2-7
cdr3_aa: CASSYSGGEQYF
cdr3_nt: TGTGCCAGCAGTTACTCCGGGGGCGAGCAGTACTTC

v_call: TRBV4-1
clone_size: .
d_call: .
j_call: TRBJ2-1
cdr3_aa: CASSQGGRYNEQFF
cdr3_nt: TGCGCCAGCAGCCAAGGGGGCCGCTACAATGAGCAGTTCTTC

v_call: TRBV5-6
clone_size: .
d_call: .
j_call: TRBJ2-7
cdr3_aa: CASSLNSAISYEQYF
cdr3_nt: TGTGCCAGCAGCTTGAACAGCGCGATCTCCTACGAGCAGTACTTC

v_call: TRBV5-6
clone_size: .
d_call: .
j_call: TRBJ1-6
cdr3_aa: CASSPSRPSSYNSPLHF
cdr3_nt: TGTGCCAGCAGCCCCAGTAGGCCGAGCTCCTATAATTCACCCCTCCACTTT

v_call: TRBV15
clone_size: .
d_call: .
j_call: TRBJ1-4
cdr3_aa: CATSRAFGPGTTNEKLFF
cdr3_nt: TGTGCCACCAGCAGAGCGTTCGGACCAGGGACAACTAATGAAAAACTGTTTTTT

v_call: TRBV10-1
clone_size: .
d_call: TRBD1
j_call: TRBJ2-7
cdr3_aa: CASSSGQGASYEQYF
cdr3_nt: TGCGCCAGCAGTTCCGGACAGGGGGCCTCCTACGAGCAGTACTTC

v_call: TRBV14
clone_size: .
d_call: TRBD2
j_call: TRBJ2-1
cdr3_aa: CASSQLSSGSQFF
cdr3_nt: TGTGCCAGCAGCCAACTTTCTAGCGGCTCGCAGTTCTTC

v_call: TRBV5-6
clone_size: .
d_call: .
j_call: TRBJ1-1
cdr3_aa: CASSLADTEAFF
cdr3_nt: TGTGCCAGCAGCTTGGCGGACACTGAAGCTTTCTTT

v_call: TRBV30
clone_size: .
d_call: .
j_call: TRBJ2-7
cdr3_aa: CAWSVGSRSTYEQYF
cdr3_nt: TGTGCCTGGAGTGTGGGCAGCCGATCCACCTACGAGCAGTACTTC

v_call: TRBV18
clone_size: .
d_call: .
j_call: TRBJ1-3
cdr3_aa: CASSPTSSGNTIYF
cdr3_nt: TGTGCCAGCTCACCCACGAGCTCTGGAAACACCATATATTTT

v_call: TRBV7-8
clone_size: few
d_call: .
j_call: TRBJ2-7
cdr3_aa: CASSLAERRFYEQYF
cdr3_nt: TGTGCCAGCAGCTTAGCGGAGCGGAGATTCTACGAGCAGTACTTC

v_call: TRBV9
clone_size: .
d_call: TRBD2
j_call: TRBJ2-3
cdr3_aa: CASASTSGSPDTQYF
cdr3_nt: TGTGCCAGCGCCTCGACTAGCGGGAGCCCAGATACGCAGTATTTT

v_call: TRBV18
clone_size: once
d_call: .
j_call: TRBJ1-5
cdr3_aa: CASSPVTRNQPQHF
cdr3_nt: TGTGCCAGCTCACCAGTGACGAGAAATCAGCCCCAGCATTTT

v_call: TRBV5-4
clone_size: .
d_call: .
j_call: TRBJ1-2
cdr3_aa: CASSWIIGGYTF
cdr3_nt: TGTGCCAGCAGCTGGATCATAGGGGGCTACACCTTC

v_call: TRBV27
clone_size: .
d_call: TRBD1
j_call: TRBJ2-7
cdr3_aa: CASRATGVNEQYF
cdr3_nt: TGTGCCAGCAGGGCGACAGGGGTTAACGAGCAGTACTTC

v_call: TRBV7-2
clone_size: once
d_call: .
j_call: TRBJ2-1
cdr3_aa: CASSLGAGYNEQFF
cdr3_nt: TGTGCCAGCAGCTTAGGAGCGGGCTACAATGAGCAGTTCTTC

v_call: TRBV5-1
clone_size: .
d_call: .
j_call: TRBJ1-1
cdr3_aa: CASSSGRRTEAFF
cdr3_nt: TGCGCCAGCAGCTCGGGACGCAGGACTGAAGCTTTCTTT

v_call: TRBV6-5
clone_size: .
d_call: TRBD1
j_call: TRBJ1-4
cdr3_aa: CATLYGTGGEKLFF
cdr3_nt: TGTGCCACCCTTTACGGGACAGGGGGAGAAAAACTGTTTTTT

v_call: TRBV7-9
clone_size: .
d_call: TRBD2
j_call: TRBJ2-1
cdr3_aa: CASSLVAGGRDEQFF
cdr3_nt: TGTGCCAGCAGCTTGGTAGCGGGAGGGAGGGATGAGCAGTTCTTC

v_call: TRBV5-1
clone_size: once
d_call: .
j_call: TRBJ2-1
cdr3_aa: CASSRLRGSYNEQFF
cdr3_nt: TGCGCCAGCAGTAGGCTAAGGGGCTCCTACAATGAGCAGTTCTTC

v_call: TRBV19
clone_size: .
d_call: TRBD1
j_call: TRBJ1-5
cdr3_aa: CASVGDSHSNQPQHF
cdr3_nt: TGTGCCAGTGTGGGGGACAGCCATAGCAATCAGCCCCAGCATTTT

v_call: TRBV5-1
clone_size: .
d_call: .
j_call: TRBJ1-6
cdr3_aa: CASSPRLGNDSPLHF
cdr3_nt: TGCGCCAGCAGCCCTCGCCTGGGCAATGATTCACCCCTCCACTTT